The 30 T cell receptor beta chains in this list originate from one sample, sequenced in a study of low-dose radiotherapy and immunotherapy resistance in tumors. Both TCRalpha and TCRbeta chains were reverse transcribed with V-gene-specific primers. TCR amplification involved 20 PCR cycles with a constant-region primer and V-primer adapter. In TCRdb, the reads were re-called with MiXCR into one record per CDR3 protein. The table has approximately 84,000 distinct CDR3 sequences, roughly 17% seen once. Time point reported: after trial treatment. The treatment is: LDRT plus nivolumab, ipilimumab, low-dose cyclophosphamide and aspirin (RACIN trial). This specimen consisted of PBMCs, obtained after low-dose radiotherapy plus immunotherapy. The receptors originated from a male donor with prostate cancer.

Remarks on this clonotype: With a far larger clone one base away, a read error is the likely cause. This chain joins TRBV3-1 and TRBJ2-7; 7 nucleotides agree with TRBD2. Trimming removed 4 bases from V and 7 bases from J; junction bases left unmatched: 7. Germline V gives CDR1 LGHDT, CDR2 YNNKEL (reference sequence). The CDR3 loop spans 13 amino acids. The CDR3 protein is CASSPGLYNEQYF. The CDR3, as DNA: TGTGCCAGCAGCCCGGGACTATACAATGAGCAGTACTTC.

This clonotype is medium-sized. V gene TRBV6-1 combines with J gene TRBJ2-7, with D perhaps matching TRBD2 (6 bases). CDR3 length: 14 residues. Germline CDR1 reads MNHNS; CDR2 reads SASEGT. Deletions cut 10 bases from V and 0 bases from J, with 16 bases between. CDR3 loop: CATAGGIYSYEQYF. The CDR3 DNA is TGTGCCACCGCTGGGGGGATCTACTCCTACGAGCAGTACTTC.

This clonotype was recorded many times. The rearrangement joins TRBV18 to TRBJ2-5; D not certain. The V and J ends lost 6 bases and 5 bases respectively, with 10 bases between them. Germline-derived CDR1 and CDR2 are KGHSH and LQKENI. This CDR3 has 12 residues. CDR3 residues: CASSASRETQYF. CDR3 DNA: TGTGCCAGCTCGGCTAGTCGGGAGACCCAGTACTTC.

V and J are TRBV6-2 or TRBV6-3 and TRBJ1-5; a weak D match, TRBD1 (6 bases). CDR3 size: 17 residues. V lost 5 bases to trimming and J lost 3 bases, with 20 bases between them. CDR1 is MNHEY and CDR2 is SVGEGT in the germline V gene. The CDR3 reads CASSHPLGRGDNQPQHF. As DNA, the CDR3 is TGTGCCAGCAGTCACCCTCTTGGGAGGGGGGACAATCAGCCCCAGCATTTT.

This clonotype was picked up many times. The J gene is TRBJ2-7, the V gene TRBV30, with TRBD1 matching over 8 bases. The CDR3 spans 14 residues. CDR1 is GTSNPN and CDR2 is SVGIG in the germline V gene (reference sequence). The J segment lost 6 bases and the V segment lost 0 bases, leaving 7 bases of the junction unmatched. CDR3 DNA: TGTGCCTGGAGTGTAGGGCAGGGGGCAGGCGAGCAGTACTTC. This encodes CAWSVGQGAGEQYF.

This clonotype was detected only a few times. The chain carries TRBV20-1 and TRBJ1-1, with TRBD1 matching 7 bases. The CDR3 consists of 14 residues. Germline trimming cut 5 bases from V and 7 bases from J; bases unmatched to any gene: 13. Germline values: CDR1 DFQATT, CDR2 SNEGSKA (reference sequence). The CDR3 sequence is CSAYRQTGAGEAFF. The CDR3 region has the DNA TGCAGTGCTTACAGACAAACAGGGGCGGGTGAAGCTTTCTTT.

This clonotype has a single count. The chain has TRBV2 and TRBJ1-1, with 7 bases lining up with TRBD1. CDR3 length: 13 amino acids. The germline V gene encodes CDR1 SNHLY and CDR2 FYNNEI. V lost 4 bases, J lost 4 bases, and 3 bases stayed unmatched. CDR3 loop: CASSGQGVTEAFF. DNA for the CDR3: TGTGCCAGCAGTGGCCAGGGGGTCACTGAAGCTTTCTTT.

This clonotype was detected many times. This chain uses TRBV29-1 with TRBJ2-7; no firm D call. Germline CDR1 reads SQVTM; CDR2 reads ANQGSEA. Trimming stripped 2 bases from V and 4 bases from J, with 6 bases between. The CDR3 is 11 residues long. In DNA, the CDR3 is TGCAGCGTTGAAAGTAGATACGAGCAGTACTTC. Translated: CSVESRYEQYF.

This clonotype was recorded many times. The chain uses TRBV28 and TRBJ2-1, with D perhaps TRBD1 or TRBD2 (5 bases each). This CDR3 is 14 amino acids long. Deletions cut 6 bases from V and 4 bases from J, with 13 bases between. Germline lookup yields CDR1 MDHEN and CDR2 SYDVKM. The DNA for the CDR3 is TGTGCCAGCAGCGAGGGACCGGGATACAATGAGCAGTTCTTC. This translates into CASSEGPGYNEQFF.

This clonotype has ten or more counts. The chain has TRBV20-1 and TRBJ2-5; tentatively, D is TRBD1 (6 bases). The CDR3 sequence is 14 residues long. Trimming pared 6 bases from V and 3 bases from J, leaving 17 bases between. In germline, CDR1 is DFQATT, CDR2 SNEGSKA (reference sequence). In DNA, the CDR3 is TGCAGTGCCTCCCGGACAGCCAAGGAAGAGACCCAGTACTTC. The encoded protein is CSASRTAKEETQYF.

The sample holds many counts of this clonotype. The CDR3 nucleotides read TGCAGTTCTCACGTACCGGGACAGGGGACCTACGAGCAGTACTTC. As protein: CSSHVPGQGTYEQYF. The V and J genes are TRBV20-1 and TRBJ2-7, with TRBD1 matching over 10 bases. CDR1 DFQATT and CDR2 SNEGSKA come from the germline V gene (reference sequence). V shed 8 bases and J 2 bases; nucleotides not matched to a gene: 12. This CDR3 has 15 amino acids.

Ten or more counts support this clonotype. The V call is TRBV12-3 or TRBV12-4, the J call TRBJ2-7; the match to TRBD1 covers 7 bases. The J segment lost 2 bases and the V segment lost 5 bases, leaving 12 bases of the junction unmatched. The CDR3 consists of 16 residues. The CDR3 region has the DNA TGTGCCAGCAGTCCCCAGACAGGGCCCCCGACCTACGAGCAGTACTTC. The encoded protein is CASSPQTGPPTYEQYF.

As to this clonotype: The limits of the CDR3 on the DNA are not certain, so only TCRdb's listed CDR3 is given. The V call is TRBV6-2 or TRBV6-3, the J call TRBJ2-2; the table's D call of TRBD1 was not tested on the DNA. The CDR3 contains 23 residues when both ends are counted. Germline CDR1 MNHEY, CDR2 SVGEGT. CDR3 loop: CASRMGQVYYEQYFGPGTGELFF.

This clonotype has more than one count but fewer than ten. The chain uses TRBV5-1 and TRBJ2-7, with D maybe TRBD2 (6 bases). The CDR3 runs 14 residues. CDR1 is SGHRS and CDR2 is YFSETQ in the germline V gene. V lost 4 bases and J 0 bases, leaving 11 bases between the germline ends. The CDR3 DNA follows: TGCGCCAGCAGCACGGGAGTACCCTCCTACGAGCAGTACTTC. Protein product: CASSTGVPSYEQYF. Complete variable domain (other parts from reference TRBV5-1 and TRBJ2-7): KAGVTQTPRYLIKTRGQQVTLSCSPISGHRSVSWYQQTPGQGLQFLFEYFSETQRNKGNFPGRFSGRQFSNSRSEMNVSTLELGDSALYLCASSTGVPSYEQYFGPGTRLTVT.

This CDR3 reads CASSPGPSMGRNTEAFF. The CDR3 DNA follows: TGTGCCAGCAGCCCGGGACCCTCCATGGGGCGAAACACTGAAGCTTTCTTT. The J gene is TRBJ1-1, the V gene TRBV7-9, with TRBD1 as a possible D gene (5 bases). The CDR3 length is 17 residues. Germline V gene data show CDR1 as SEHNR and CDR2 as FQNEAQ (reference sequence). Trimming stripped 5 bases from V and 2 bases from J, with 21 bases between.

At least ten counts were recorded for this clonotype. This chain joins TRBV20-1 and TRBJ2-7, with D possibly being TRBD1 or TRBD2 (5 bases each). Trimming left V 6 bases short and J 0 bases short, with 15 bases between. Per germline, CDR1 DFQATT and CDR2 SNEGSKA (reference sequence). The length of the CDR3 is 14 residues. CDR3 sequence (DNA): TGCAGTGCGGGTTCCGGGACCCGCTCCTACGAGCAGTACTTC. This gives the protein CSAGSGTRSYEQYF.

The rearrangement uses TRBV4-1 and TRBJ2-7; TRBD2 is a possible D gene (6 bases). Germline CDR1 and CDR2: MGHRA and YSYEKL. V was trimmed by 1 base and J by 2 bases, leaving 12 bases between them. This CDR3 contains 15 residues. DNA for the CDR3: TGCGCCAGCAGCCAAGGGGGGGAGGAGCCCTACGAGCAGTACTTC. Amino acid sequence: CASSQGGEEPYEQYF.

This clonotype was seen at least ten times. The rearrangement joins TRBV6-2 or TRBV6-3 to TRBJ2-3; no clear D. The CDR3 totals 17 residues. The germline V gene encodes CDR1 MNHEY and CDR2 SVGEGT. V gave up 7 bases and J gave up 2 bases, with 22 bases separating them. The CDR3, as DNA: TGTGCCAGCACCTCACAATCGGCCTCCTGGATCACAGATACGCAGTATTTT. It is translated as CASTSQSASWITDTQYF.

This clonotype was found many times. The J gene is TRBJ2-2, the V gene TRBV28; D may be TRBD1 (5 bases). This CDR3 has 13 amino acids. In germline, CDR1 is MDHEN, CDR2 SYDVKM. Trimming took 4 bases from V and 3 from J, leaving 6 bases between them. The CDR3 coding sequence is TGTGCCAGCAGTTCAGGGTACACCGGGGAGCTGTTTTTT. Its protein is CASSSGYTGELFF.

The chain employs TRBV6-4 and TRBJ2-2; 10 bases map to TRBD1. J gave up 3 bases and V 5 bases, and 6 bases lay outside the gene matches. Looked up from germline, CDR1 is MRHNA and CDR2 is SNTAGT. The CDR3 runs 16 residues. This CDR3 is CASSMSGTGDTGELFF. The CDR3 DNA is TGTGCCAGCAGTATGTCCGGGACAGGGGACACCGGGGAGCTGTTTTTT.

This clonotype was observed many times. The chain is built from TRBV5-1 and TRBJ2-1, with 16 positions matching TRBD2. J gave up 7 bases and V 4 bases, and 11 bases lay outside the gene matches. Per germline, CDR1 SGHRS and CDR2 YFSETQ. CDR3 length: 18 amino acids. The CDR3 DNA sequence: TGCGCCAGCAGCCCGGGACTAGCGGGAGGGTTGCAGAGAAATGAGCAGTTCTTC. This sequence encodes CASSPGLAGGLQRNEQFF.

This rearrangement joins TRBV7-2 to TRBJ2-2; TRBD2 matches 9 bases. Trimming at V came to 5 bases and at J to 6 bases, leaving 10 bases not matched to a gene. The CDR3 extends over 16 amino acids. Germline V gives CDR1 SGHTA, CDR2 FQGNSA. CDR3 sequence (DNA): TGTGCCAGCAGCCGAGAGGGCGGGAGGGTCGCCGGGGAGCTGTTTTTT. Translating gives CASSREGGRVAGELFF. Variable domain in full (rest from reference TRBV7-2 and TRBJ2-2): GAGVSQSPSNKVTEKGKDVELRCDPISGHTALYWYRQSLGQGLEFLIYFQGNSAPDKSGLPSDRFSAERTGGSVSTLTIQRTQQEDSAVYLCASSREGGRVAGELFFGEGSRLTVL.

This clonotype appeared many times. This CDR3 is CASGLADMLGDTQYF. CDR3 DNA sequence: TGTGCTAGTGGTTTGGCGGACATGTTGGGGGATACGCAGTATTTT. The gene calls are TRBV12-5 and TRBJ2-3; D may be TRBD1 (5 bases). The CDR3 is made up of 15 amino acids. Germline V lookup: CDR1 LGHNT, CDR2 FRNRAP. The V and J ends lost 1 base and 6 bases respectively, with 14 bases between them.

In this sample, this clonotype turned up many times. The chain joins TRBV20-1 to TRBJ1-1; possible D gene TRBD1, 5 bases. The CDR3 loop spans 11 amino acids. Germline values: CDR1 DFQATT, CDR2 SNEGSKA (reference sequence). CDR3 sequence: CRGGKNTEAFF. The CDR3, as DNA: TGCAGGGGGGGAAAGAACACTGAAGCTTTCTTT.

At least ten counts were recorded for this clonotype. CDR3 in DNA: TGTGCCAGCAGCGAAAACACCGGGGAGCTGTTTTTT. As protein: CASSENTGELFF. The chain recombines TRBV28 with TRBJ2-2, with D hard to call. This CDR3 comprises 12 residues. Germline-derived CDR1 and CDR2 are MDHEN and SYDVKM. V shed 6 bases and J shed 2 bases, with 4 bases lying between them.

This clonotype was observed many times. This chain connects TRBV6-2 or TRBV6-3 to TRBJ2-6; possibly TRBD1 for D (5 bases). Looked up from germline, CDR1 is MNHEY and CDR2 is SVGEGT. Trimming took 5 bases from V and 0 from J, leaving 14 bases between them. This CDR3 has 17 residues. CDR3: CASSRQKGFSGANVLTF. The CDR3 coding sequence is TGTGCCAGCAGTCGACAGAAAGGGTTCTCTGGGGCCAACGTCCTGACTTTC.

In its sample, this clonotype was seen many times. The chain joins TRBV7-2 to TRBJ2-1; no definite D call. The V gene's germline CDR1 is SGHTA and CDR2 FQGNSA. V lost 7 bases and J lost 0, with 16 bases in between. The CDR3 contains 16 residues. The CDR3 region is CASTLRLSSSYNEQFF. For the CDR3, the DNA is TGTGCCAGCACCCTTCGACTGTCTAGCTCCTACAATGAGCAGTTCTTC.

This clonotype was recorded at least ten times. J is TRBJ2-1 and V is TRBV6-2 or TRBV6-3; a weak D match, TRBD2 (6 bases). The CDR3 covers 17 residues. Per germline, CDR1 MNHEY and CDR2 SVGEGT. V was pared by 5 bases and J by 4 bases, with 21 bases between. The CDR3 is CASSPLRNKAGYNEQFF. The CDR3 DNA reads TGTGCCAGCAGTCCCCTTAGGAATAAGGCGGGATACAATGAGCAGTTCTTC.

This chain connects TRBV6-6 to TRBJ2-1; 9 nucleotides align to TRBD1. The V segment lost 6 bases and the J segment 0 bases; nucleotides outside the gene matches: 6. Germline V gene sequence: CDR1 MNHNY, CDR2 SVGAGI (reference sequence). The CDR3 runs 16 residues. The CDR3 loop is CASRHADRGSYNEQFF. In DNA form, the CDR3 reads TGTGCCAGCAGACATGCGGACAGGGGCTCCTACAATGAGCAGTTCTTC.

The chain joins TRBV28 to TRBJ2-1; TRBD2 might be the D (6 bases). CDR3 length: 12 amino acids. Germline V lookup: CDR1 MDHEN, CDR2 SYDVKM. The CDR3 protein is CATRRDGNEQFF. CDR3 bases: TGTGCGACCAGGCGGGATGGCAATGAGCAGTTCTTC.